The 3 T cell receptor beta chains below come from one sample, sequenced in a study of human T cells and chemical hapten exposure. Time point: patch test 1, 2 weeks after DPC sensitization. Indicated treatment: therapeutic diphenylcyclopropenone sensitization with weekly scalp DPC. TCRdb independently ran MiXCR on the RACE reads; one entry per CDR3 protein. The sample includes 150,000 to 200,000 distinct CDR3 sequences, approximately 14% of them seen just once. The source was whole blood, collected in connection with sensitization to the hapten diphenylcyclopropenone (DPC). The source of these receptors is a woman aged 30 to 39 with alopecia areata. Some clones in this sample may be carry-over from other donors' samples.

This clonotype was seen ten or more times. The chain employs TRBV7-3 and TRBJ2-7; 14 nucleotides line up with TRBD2. The CDR3 is 16 residues long. The V segment lost 0 bases and the J segment 6 bases; nucleotides outside the gene matches: 4. CDR1 and CDR2 (germline): SGHTA, FQGTGA. DNA of the CDR3: TGTGCCAGCAGCTTAACGACTAGCGGGGGGGCCGCCGAGCAGTACTTC. This sequence encodes CASSLTTSGGAAEQYF.

The chain links TRBV11-2 to TRBJ2-3, with 9 bases matching TRBD2. Germline loops: CDR1 SGHAT, CDR2 FQNNGV. The length of the CDR3 is 16 residues. J was trimmed by 6 bases and V by 1 base; bases with no gene match: 8. CDR3: CASSLVHLAGADTQYF. As DNA, the CDR3 is TGTGCCAGCAGCTTAGTGCATTTAGCGGGAGCGGATACGCAGTATTTT. Full variable domain (rest looked up from reference TRBV11-2 and TRBJ2-3): EAGVAQSPRYKIIEKRQSVAFWCNPISGHATLYWYQQILGQGPKLLIQFQNNGVVDDSQLPKDRFSAERLKGVDSTLKIQPAKLEDSAVYLCASSLVHLAGADTQYFGPGTRLTVL.

The chain employs TRBV19 and TRBJ2-1, with D possibly matching TRBD1 (6 bases). The CDR3 has 15 residues. Germline CDR1 is LNHDA and CDR2 is SQIVND (reference sequence). Trimming removed 6 bases from V and 4 bases from J, with 16 bases in between. CDR3 protein: CASSEDSAGYNEQFF. The CDR3 region has the DNA TGTGCCAGTAGCGAGGACAGCGCCGGTTACAATGAGCAGTTCTTC. Full variable domain (outside the CDR3, taken from reference TRBV19 and TRBJ2-1): DGGITQSPKYLFRKEGQNVTLSCEQNLNHDAMYWYRQDPGQGLRLIYYSQIVNDFQKGDIAEGYSVSREKKESFPLTVTSAQKNPTAFYLCASSEDSAGYNEQFFGPGTRLTVL.